The 8 T cell receptor beta chains given below trace back to one sample, sequenced in a study of Ad26.COV2.S vaccination and SARS-CoV-2 variants. Only in-frame clones appear in the TCRdb table, and some are missing; sequencing was by immunoSEQ multiplex PCR. Here the sample spans roughly 320,000 clones, around 86% being singletons. Treatment reported: some 20 received Ad26.COV2.S at low or high dose, single or two shots; 5 received placebo; per-sample allocation not given. Samples analyzed were those drawn on day 63 after the first vaccine or placebo injection. Sequencing was performed on peripheral blood, taken in a trial of Ad26.COV2.S vaccine versus placebo. All receptors derive from a person aged 18 to 65 who received the Ad26.COV2.S COVID-19 vaccine or a placebo.

This sequence joins TRBV18 and TRBJ1-1; 9 nucleotides align to TRBD1. Germline CDR1 is KGHSH and CDR2 is LQKENI. The CDR3 extends over 16 amino acids. The J segment lost 0 bases and the V segment lost 0 bases, leaving 2 bases of the junction unmatched. CDR3 loop: CASSPPTGGMNTEAFF. The CDR3 DNA follows: TGTGCCAGCTCACCACCCACAGGGGGCATGAACACTGAAGCTTTCTTT.

The rearrangement uses TRBV27 and TRBJ2-7; TRBD1 or TRBD2 may be the D gene (5 bases each). Trimming removed 0 bases at V and 2 bases at J, with 8 bases between. The CDR3 is 14 amino acids. CDR1 and CDR2 from the germline V gene are MNHEY and SMNVEV (reference sequence). The CDR3 loop reads CASSLSGDTYEQYF. In nucleotides, the CDR3 is TGTGCCAGCAGTTTATCGGGGGATACCTACGAGCAGTACTTC.

The chain combines TRBV13 with TRBJ2-7; D call uncertain. The CDR3 consists of 14 residues. V lost 1 base to trimming and J lost 2 bases, with 9 bases between them. Germline-derived CDR1 and CDR2 are PRHDT and FYEKMQ (reference sequence). The CDR3 DNA follows: TGTGCCAGCAGCTTAGCGGCGAATCCCTACGAGCAGTACTTC. Residues: CASSLAANPYEQYF.

The rearrangement joins TRBV7-2 to TRBJ2-2; a possible D gene is TRBD2 (5 bases). This CDR3 has 16 residues. V was pared by 2 bases and J by 2 bases, with 12 bases between. Looked up from germline, CDR1 is SGHTA and CDR2 is FQGNSA. CDR3 nucleotide sequence: TGTGCCAGCAGCTTATGGCTAGCTGTCAACACCGGGGAGCTGTTTTTT. Encoded protein: CASSLWLAVNTGELFF.

This chain connects TRBV6-5 to TRBJ1-2; no reliable D call. The CDR3 has 12 residues. Germline V CDR1 and CDR2: MNHEY, SVGAGI. Between the trimmed V and J ends, which lost 2 bases and 7 bases, there was a span of 8 bases. The CDR3 sequence: CASSYGSSGYTF. CDR3 DNA: TGTGCCAGCAGTTACGGGTCATCTGGCTACACCTTC.

This rearrangement joins TRBV15 to TRBJ2-1, with TRBD1 identical over 7 bases. V lost 2 bases and J lost 1; bases outside the gene matches: 5. Germline V lookup: CDR1 LNHNV, CDR2 YYDKDF (reference sequence). CDR3 length equals 16 residues. The CDR3 sequence is CATSRPGTASYNEQFF. CDR3 DNA: TGTGCCACCAGCAGACCCGGGACAGCGTCCTACAATGAGCAGTTCTTC.

Concerning this clone itself: The sample contains more than one DNA sequence encoding this CDR3. The chain has TRBV15 and TRBJ2-5, with no clear D. Germline assignment: CDR1 LNHNV and CDR2 YYDKDF (reference sequence). The CDR3 spans 13 residues. Trimming removed 0 bases at V and 4 bases at J, with 6 bases between. CDR3 amino acids: CATSRDRGETQYF. The CDR3 coding sequence is TGTGCCACCAGCAGAGATCGTGGAGAGACCCAGTACTTC.

The CDR3: CAWNLGTLNEKLFF. For the CDR3, the DNA is TGTGCCTGGAACCTCGGGACACTGAATGAAAAACTGTTTTTT. This chain uses TRBV30 with TRBJ1-4; D is perhaps TRBD1 (6 bases). Germline CDR1 and CDR2: GTSNPN and SVGIG (reference sequence). The CDR3 covers 14 residues. V lost 4 bases and J lost 5, with 14 bases in between.